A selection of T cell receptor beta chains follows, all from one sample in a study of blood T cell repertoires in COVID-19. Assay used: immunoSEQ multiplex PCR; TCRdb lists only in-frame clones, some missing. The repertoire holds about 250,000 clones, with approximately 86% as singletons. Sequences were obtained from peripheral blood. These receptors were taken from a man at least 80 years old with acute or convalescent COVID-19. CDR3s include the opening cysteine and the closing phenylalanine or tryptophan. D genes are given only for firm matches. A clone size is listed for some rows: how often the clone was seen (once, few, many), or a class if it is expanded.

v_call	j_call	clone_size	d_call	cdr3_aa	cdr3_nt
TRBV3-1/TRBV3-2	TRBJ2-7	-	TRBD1	CASSQGTGGIYEQYF	TGTGCCAGCAGCCAGGGGACAGGGGGGATATACGAGCAGTACTTC
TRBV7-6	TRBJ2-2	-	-	CASSSLPGTGELFF	TGTGCCAGCAGCTCTTTGCCGGGCACCGGGGAGCTGTTTTTT
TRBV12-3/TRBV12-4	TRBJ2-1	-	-	CASSSQASYEQFF	TGTGCCAGCAGTTCCCAAGCTAGCTATGAGCAGTTCTTC
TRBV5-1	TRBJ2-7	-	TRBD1	CASSREGQGYEQYF	TGCGCCAGCAGCCGTGAGGGACAGGGTTACGAGCAGTACTTC
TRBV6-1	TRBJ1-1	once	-	CASSEYPGGAFF	TGTGCCAGCAGTGAATACCCGGGGGGAGCTTTCTTT
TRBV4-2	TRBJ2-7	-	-	CASRLTLERYEQYF	TGTGCCAGCCGACTGACCCTCGAACGATACGAGCAGTACTTC
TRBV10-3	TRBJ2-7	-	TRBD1	CAISALSTGTGGAYEQYF	TGTGCCATCAGTGCCCTTTCAACCGGGACAGGGGGAGCCTACGAGCAGTACTTC
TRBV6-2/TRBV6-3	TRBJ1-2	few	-	CASSYKGDIYGYTF	TGTGCCAGCAGTTACAAGGGGGATATCTATGGCTACACCTTC
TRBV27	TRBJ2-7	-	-	CASSLTPQTSRHEQYF	TGTGCCAGCAGTTTAACCCCCCAAACTAGTCGCCACGAGCAGTACTTC
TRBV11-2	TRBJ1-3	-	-	CASTLLGAPGNTIYF	TGTGCCAGCACCTTGCTAGGGGCGCCCGGAAACACCATATATTTT
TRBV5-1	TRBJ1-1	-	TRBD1	CASSWDRGVNTEAFF	TGCGCCAGCAGCTGGGACAGGGGGGTGAACACTGAAGCTTTCTTT
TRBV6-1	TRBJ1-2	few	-	CASSEPLGTSIGYTF	TGTGCCAGCAGTGAACCCCTCGGGACATCGATTGGCTACACCTTC
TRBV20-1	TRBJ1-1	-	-	CSASHPSRRNTEAFF	TGCAGTGCTAGTCATCCCTCCAGAAGGAACACTGAAGCTTTCTTT
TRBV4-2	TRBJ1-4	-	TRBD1	CASSQGDRGEFNEKLFF	TGTGCCAGCAGCCAAGGGGACAGGGGGGAATTCAATGAAAAACTGTTTTTT
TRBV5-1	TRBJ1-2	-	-	CASSLDGGSNYGYTF	TGCGCCAGCAGCTTGGATGGCGGATCTAACTATGGCTACACCTTC
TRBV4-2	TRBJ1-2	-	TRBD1	CASSDRDRGNSGYTF	TGTGCCAGCAGCGACCGGGACAGGGGTAACTCTGGCTACACCTTC
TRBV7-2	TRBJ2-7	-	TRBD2	CASSWLAGGTPYEQYF	TGTGCCAGCAGCTGGTTAGCGGGAGGGACCCCCTACGAGCAGTACTTC
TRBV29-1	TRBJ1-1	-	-	CSVGPDRNTEAFF	TGCAGCGTCGGACCCGACAGGAACACTGAAGCTTTCTTT
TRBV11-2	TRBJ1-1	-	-	CASSPQPGLSRF	TGTGCCAGCAGCCCCCAACCAGGCCTCTCCCGTTTT
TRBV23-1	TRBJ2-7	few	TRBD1	CASSPYRGSVRYEQYF	TGCGCCAGCAGTCCCTACAGGGGATCCGTTCGGTACGAGCAGTACTTC
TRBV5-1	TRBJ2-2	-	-	CASSLPGAGTGELFF	TGCGCCAGCAGCTTGCCTGGAGCGGGCACCGGGGAGCTGTTTTTT
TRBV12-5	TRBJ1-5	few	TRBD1	CASGHPGQGDQPQHF	TGTGCTAGTGGTCATCCGGGACAGGGTGATCAGCCCCAGCATTTT
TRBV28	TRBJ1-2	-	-	CASSLVQTYGYTF	TGTGCCAGCAGTTTAGTACAGACATATGGCTACACCTTC
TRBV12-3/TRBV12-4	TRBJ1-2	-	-	CASSLTANYGYTF	TGTGCCAGCAGTTTAACAGCTAACTATGGCTACACCTTC
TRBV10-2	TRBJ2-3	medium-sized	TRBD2	CASSKWREKADTQYF	TGCGCCAGCAGCAAATGGCGGGAGAAGGCAGATACGCAGTATTTT
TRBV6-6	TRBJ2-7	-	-	CASSRGLYEQYF	TGTGCCAGCAGTCGGGGCCTCTACGAGCAGTACTTC
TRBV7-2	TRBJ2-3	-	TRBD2	CASRRWAGVSTDTQYF	TGTGCCAGCAGACGTTGGGCGGGAGTTAGCACAGATACGCAGTATTTT
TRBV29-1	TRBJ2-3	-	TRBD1	CSGETGTIPDTQYF	TGCAGCGGGGAGACAGGGACCATACCAGATACGCAGTATTTT
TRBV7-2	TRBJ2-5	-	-	CASSLAGLQETQYF	TGTGCCAGCAGCTTAGCGGGGCTTCAAGAGACCCAGTACTTC
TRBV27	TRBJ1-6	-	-	CASSVSSSYNSPLHF	TGTGCCAGCAGTGTATCGAGCTCCTATAATTCACCCCTCCACTTT
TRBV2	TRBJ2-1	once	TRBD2	CASSEEGGRDYNEQFF	TGTGCCAGCAGTGAAGAGGGCGGGAGGGACTACAATGAGCAGTTCTTC
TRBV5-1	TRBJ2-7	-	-	CASSLEGRVGEQYF	TGCGCCAGCAGCTTGGAGGGCAGGGTGGGCGAGCAGTACTTC
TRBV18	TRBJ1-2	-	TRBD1	CASSPGTVDYGYTF	TGTGCCAGCTCACCCGGGACAGTTGACTATGGCTACACCTTC
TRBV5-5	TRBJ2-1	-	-	CASSLTQGDYNEQFF	TGTGCCAGCAGCTTGACACAGGGAGACTACAATGAGCAGTTCTTC
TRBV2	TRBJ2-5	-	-	CASSPMRAQETQYF	TGTGCCAGCAGCCCGATGCGGGCCCAAGAGACCCAGTACTTC
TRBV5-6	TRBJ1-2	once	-	CASSLAGGGAGYGYTF	TGTGCCAGCAGCTTGGCTGGCGGGGGCGCAGGCTATGGCTACACCTTC
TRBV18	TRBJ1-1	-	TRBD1	CASSDRGLAAFF	TGTGCCAGCTCAGACAGGGGGCTGGCAGCTTTCTTT
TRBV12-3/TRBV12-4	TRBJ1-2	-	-	CASSKGVEYGYTF	TGTGCCAGCAGCAAAGGGGTAGAGTATGGCTACACCTTC
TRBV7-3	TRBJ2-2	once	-	CASSLFARTASGELFF	TGTGCCAGCAGCCTTTTCGCCCGGACAGCTTCAGGGGAGCTATTTTTT
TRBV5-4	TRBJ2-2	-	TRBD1	CASTFAGPGGQGNTGELFF	TGTGCCAGCACCTTCGCCGGGCCCGGAGGACAGGGGAACACCGGGGAGCTGTTTTTT
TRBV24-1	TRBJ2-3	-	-	CATSRGAGGLDTQYF	TGTGCCACCAGCCGCGGGGCAGGGGGTCTCGATACGCAGTATTTT
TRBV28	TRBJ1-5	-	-	CASSFRQAFNQPQHF	TGTGCCAGCAGTTTCCGACAGGCTTTCAATCAGCCCCAGCATTTT
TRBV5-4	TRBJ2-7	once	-	CASSQASGGDEQYF	TGTGCCAGCAGCCAGGCCTCTGGAGGGGACGAGCAGTACTTC
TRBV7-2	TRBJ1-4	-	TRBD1	CASSMNRGLGEKLFF	TGTGCCAGCAGCATGAACAGGGGGCTGGGTGAAAAACTGTTTTTT